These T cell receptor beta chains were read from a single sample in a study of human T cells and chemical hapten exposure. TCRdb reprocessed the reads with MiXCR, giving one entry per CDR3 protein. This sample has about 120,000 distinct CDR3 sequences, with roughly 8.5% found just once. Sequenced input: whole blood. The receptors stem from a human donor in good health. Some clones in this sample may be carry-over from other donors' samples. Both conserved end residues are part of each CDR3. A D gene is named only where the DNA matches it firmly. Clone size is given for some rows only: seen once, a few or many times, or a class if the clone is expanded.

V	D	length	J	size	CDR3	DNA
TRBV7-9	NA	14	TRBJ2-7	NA	CASSLARQGHEQYF	TGTGCCAGCAGCTTAGCGCGGCAGGGCCACGAGCAGTACTTC
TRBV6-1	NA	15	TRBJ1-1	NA	CASSEWGGGNTEAFF	TGTGCCAGCAGTGAATGGGGGGGGGGGAACACTGAAGCTTTCTTT
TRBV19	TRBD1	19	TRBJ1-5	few	CASSIDNSPGTGWVQPQHF	TGTGCCAGTAGTATAGATAACTCTCCCGGGACAGGGTGGGTTCAGCCCCAGCATTTT
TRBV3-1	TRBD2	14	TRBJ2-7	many	CASSPGLAGAEQYF	TGTGCCAGCAGCCCCGGACTAGCGGGAGCCGAGCAGTACTTC
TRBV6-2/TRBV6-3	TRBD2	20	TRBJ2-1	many	CASSYPPGLAGVWSSNEQFF	TGTGCCAGCAGCTATCCCCCGGGACTAGCGGGAGTGTGGAGTTCTAATGAGCAGTTCTTC
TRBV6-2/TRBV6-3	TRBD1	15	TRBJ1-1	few	CASSSTGGSNTEAFF	TGTGCCAGCAGTTCGACAGGGGGTTCGAACACTGAAGCTTTCTTT
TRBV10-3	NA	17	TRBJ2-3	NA	CAISERFSVTSTDTQYF	TGTGCCATCAGTGAAAGGTTTAGCGTTACTAGCACAGATACGCAGTATTTT
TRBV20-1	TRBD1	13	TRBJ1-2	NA	CSARQTGGNGYTF	TGCAGTGCTAGACAAACAGGGGGCAATGGCTACACCTTC
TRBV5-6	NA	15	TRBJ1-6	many	CASSFRDLIGSPLHF	TGTGCCAGCAGCTTCCGGGACCTTATAGGGTCACCCCTCCACTTT
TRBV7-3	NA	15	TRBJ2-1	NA	CASSFEAPRYNEQFF	TGTGCCAGCAGCTTCGAGGCTCCCCGCTACAATGAGCAGTTCTTC
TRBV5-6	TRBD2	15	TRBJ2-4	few	CASSPGLAGGNIQYF	TGTGCCAGCAGCCCGGGACTAGCGGGAGGTAACATTCAGTACTTC
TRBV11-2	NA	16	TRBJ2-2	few	CASSLARGLNTGELFF	TGTGCCAGCAGCTTAGCCCGGGGGCTGAACACCGGGGAGCTGTTTTTT
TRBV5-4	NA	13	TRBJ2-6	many	CAARTAGANVLTF	TGTGCCGCCAGGACGGCTGGGGCCAACGTCCTGACTTTC
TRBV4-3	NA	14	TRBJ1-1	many	CASSQERRPNEAFF	TGCGCCAGCAGCCAAGAACGGCGGCCGAATGAAGCTTTCTTT
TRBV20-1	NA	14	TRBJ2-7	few	CSARDTGRDYEQYF	TGCAGTGCTAGAGACACAGGGAGGGACTACGAGCAGTACTTC
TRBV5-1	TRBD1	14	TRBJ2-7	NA	CASSLRDRPYEQYF	TGCGCCAGCAGCCTACGGGACAGACCCTACGAGCAGTACTTC
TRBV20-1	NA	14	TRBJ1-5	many	CSARAPRVNQPQHF	TGCAGTGCTAGAGCCCCCAGGGTGAATCAGCCCCAGCATTTT
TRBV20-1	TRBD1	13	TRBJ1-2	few	CSANPGGLLGYTF	TGCAGTGCCAACCCAGGGGGCCTCCTTGGCTACACCTTC
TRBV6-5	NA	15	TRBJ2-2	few	CASSSGGQVSGELFF	TGTGCCAGCAGTTCCGGGGGGCAGGTGTCCGGGGAGCTGTTTTTT
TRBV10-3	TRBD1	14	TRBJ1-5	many	CAIRPDRDNQPQHF	TGTGCCATCAGACCCGACAGGGACAATCAGCCCCAGCATTTT